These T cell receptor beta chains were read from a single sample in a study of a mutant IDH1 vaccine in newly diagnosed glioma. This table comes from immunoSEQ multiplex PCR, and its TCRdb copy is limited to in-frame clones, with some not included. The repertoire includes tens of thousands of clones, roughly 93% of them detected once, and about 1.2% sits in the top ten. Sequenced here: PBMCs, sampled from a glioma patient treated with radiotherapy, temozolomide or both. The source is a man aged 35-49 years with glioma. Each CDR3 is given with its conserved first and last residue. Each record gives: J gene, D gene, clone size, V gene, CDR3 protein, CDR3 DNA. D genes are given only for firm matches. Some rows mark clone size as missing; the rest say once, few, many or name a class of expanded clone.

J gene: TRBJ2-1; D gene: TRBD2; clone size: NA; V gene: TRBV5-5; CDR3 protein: CASSPPGGWDNEQFF; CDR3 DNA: TGTGCCAGCAGCCCGCCGGGGGGATGGGACAATGAGCAGTTCTTC
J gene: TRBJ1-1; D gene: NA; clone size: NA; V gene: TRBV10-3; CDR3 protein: CAISGWGTEAFF; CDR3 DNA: TGTGCCATCAGTGGATGGGGCACTGAAGCTTTCTTT
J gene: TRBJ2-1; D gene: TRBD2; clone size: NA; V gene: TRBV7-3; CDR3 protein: CASSSLAGSYNEQFF; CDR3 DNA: TGTGCCAGCAGCTCCTTAGCGGGATCCTACAATGAGCAGTTCTTC
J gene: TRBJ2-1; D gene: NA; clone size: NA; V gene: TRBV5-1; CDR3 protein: CASSDRSSYNEQFF; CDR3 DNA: TGCGCCAGCAGCGACAGGAGCTCCTACAATGAGCAGTTCTTC
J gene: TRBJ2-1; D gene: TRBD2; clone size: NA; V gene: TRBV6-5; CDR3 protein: CASRTSGGPYNEQFF; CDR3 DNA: TGTGCCAGCAGAACTAGCGGGGGCCCCTACAATGAGCAGTTCTTC
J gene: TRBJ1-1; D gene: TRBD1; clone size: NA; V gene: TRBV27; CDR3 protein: CASSPDRGRGAFF; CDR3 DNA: TGTGCCAGCAGTCCCGACAGGGGGCGCGGGGCTTTCTTT
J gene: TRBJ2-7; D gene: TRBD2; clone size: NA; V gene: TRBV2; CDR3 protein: CASSPFGTSDYEQYF; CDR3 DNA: TGTGCCAGCAGCCCATTCGGGACTAGCGATTACGAGCAGTACTTC
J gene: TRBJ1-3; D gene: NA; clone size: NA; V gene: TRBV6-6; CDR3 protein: CASRRGDGSRGNTIYF; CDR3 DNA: TGTGCCAGCAGACGAGGGGACGGATCTCGGGGAAACACCATATATTTT
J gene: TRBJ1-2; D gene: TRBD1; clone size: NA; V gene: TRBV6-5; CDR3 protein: CASSPASGGNYGYTF; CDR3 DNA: TGTGCCAGCAGCCCCGCCTCAGGGGGGAACTATGGCTACACCTTC
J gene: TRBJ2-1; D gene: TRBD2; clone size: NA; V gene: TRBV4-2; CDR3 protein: CASSQEEAGFNNEQFF; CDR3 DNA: TGTGCCAGCAGCCAAGAAGAAGCGGGATTCAACAATGAGCAGTTCTTC
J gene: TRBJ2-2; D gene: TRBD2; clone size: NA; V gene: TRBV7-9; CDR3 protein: CASSLAVTAGAGELFF; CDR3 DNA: TGTGCCAGCAGCTTAGCGGTCACAGCGGGGGCCGGGGAGCTGTTTTTT
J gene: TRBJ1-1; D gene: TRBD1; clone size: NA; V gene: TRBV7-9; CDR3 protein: CASSSPGGITEAFF; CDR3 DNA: TGTGCCAGCAGCTCTCCAGGGGGTATCACTGAAGCTTTCTTT
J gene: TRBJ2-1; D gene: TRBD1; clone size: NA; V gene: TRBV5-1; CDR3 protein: CASSSGTGGYNEQFF; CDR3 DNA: TGCGCCAGCAGCTCGGGGACAGGGGGCTACAATGAGCAGTTCTTC
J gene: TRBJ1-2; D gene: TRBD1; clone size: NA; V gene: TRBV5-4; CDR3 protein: CASSSGGQFYGYTF; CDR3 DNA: TGTGCCAGCAGCTCGGGGGGACAGTTCTATGGCTACACCTTC
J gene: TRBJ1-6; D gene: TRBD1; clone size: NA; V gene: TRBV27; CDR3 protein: CASSPGQGYSPLHF; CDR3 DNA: TGTGCCAGCAGTCCGGGACAGGGTTATTCACCCCTCCACTTT
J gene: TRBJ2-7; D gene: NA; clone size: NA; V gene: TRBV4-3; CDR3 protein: CASSLNGQSYEQYF; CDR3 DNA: TGCGCCAGCAGCCTAAATGGACAGAGCTACGAGCAGTACTTC
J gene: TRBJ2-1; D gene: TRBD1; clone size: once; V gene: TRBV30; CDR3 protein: CAWSGTGKGEQFF; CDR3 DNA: TGTGCCTGGAGCGGGACAGGGAAAGGTGAGCAGTTCTTC
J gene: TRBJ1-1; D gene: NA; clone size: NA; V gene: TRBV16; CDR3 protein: CASSQRPRGGEAFF; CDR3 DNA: TGTGCCAGCAGCCAAAGACCCCGAGGGGGTGAAGCTTTCTTT
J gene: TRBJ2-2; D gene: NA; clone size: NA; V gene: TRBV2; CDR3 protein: CASSAAGMRTGELFF; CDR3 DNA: TGTGCCAGCAGTGCTGCAGGGATGCGCACCGGGGAGCTGTTTTTT
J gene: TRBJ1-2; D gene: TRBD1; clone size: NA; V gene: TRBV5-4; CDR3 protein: CASSLENRGGDGYTF; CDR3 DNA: TGTGCCAGCAGCTTGGAGAACAGGGGGGGGGATGGCTACACCTTC
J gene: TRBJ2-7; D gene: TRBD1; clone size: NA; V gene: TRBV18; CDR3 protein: CASSPTGMDYEQYF; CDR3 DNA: TGTGCCAGCTCACCGACAGGGATGGACTACGAGCAGTACTTC
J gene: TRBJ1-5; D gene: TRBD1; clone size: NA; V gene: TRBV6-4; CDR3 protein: CASSDRDRSIKSNQPQHF; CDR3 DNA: TGTGCCAGCAGTGACAGGGACAGAAGTATAAAAAGCAATCAGCCCCAGCATTTT
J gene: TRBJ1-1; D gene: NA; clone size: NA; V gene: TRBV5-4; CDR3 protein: CASSLASGSNTEAFF; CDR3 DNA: TGTGCCAGCAGCTTGGCTTCGGGGTCGAACACTGAAGCTTTCTTT
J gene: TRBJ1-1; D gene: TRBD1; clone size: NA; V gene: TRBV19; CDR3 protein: CASRRNRGRGNTEAFF; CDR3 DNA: TGTGCCAGTAGACGAAACAGGGGCCGAGGGAACACTGAAGCTTTCTTT
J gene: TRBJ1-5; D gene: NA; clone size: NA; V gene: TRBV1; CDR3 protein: CTSSQDSPGPLPQHF; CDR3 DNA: TGCACCAGCAGCCAAGATAGCCCAGGCCCTCTGCCCCAGCATTTT
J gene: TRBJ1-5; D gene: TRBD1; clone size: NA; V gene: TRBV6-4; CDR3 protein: CASNARDRGYSNQPQHF; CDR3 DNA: TGTGCCAGCAACGCCCGGGACAGGGGTTATAGCAATCAGCCCCAGCATTTT
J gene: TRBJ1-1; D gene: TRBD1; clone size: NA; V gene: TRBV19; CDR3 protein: CASSRGQGFEAFF; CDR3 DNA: TGTGCCAGTAGTAGGGGACAGGGATTTGAAGCTTTCTTT
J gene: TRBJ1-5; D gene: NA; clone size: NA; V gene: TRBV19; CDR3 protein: CASSILKTGPHYQPQHF; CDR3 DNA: TGTGCCAGTAGTATCCTCAAAACGGGACCACATTATCAACCCCAGCATTTT
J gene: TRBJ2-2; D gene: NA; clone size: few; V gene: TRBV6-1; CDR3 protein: CASSEGGDTGELFF; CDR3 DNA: TGTGCCAGCAGTGAAGGTGGGGACACCGGGGAGCTGTTTTTT
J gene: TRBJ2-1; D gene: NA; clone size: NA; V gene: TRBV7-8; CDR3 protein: CASSPGSYNEQFF; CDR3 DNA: TGTGCCAGCAGTCCCGGGAGCTACAATGAGCAGTTCTTC
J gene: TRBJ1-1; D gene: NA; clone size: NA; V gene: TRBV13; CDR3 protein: CASSLENARGSF; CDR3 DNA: TGTGCCAGCAGCTTGGAGAACGCCAGGGGATCTTTT
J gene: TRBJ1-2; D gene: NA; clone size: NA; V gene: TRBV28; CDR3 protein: CASWGWGDKSSGGYTF; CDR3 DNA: TGTGCCAGTTGGGGTTGGGGGGACAAGAGCTCGGGTGGCTACACCTTC
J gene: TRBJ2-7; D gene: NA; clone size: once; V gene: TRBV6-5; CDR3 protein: CASSYDGPFSYEQYF; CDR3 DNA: TGTGCCAGCAGTTACGACGGCCCTTTCTCCTACGAGCAGTACTTC